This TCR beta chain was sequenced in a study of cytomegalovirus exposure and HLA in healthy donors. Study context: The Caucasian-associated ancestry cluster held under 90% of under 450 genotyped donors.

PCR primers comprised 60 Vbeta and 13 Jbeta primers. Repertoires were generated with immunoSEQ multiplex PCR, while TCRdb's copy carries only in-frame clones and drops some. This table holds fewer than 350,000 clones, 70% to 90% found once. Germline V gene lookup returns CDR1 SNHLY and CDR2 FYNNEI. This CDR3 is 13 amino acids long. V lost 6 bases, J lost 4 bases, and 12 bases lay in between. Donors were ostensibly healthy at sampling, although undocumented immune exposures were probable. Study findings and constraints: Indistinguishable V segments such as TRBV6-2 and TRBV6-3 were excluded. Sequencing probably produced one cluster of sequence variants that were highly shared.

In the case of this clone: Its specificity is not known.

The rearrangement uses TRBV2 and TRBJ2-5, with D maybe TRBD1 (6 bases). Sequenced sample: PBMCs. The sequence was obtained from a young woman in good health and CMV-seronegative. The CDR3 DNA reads TGTGCCAGCAGAGGCGGACAGACAGAGACCCAGTACTTC. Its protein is CASRGGQTETQYF.